This passage covers 29 T cell receptor beta chains from one sample sequenced in a study of blood T cell repertoires in COVID-19. Only in-frame clones appear in the TCRdb table, and some are missing; sequencing was by immunoSEQ multiplex PCR. The table has roughly 250,000 clones, about 88% seen once. Sequenced material: peripheral blood. Receptors originate from a woman in her thirties or forties who had recovered from COVID-19.

V gene TRBV19 combines with J gene TRBJ2-4; 10 bases are a match to TRBD1. The CDR3 runs 18 residues. The junction had 11 bases not matched to a gene; V was cut back by 5 bases and J by 1 base. From germline, CDR1 is LNHDA and CDR2 SQIVND (reference sequence). CDR3 DNA: TGTGCCAGTAGTTTGACAGGGGGCGCGAAATGGGCCAAAAACATTCAGTACTTC. Residues: CASSLTGGAKWAKNIQYF.

The chain combines TRBV13 with TRBJ1-2; 9 bases are shared with TRBD1. V gave up 1 base and J gave up 13 bases; unmatched junction bases: 7. CDR1 and CDR2 (germline): PRHDT, FYEKMQ (reference sequence). The CDR3 has 13 residues. CDR3 sequence: CASSLVDRGAPTF. CDR3 DNA sequence: TGTGCCAGCAGCTTAGTTGACAGGGGGGCTCCCACCTTC.

The rearrangement uses TRBV4-3 and TRBJ1-3; D possibly corresponds to TRBD1 (6 bases). Germline loops: CDR1 LGHNA, CDR2 YSLEER. This CDR3 region has 17 residues. The V end was cut by 0 bases, the J end by 1 base, with 13 bases between. The CDR3 bases are TGCGCCAGCAGCCAAGATGGGACCAGGGGATCTGGAAACACCATATATTTT. Its translation: CASSQDGTRGSGNTIYF.

The rearrangement links TRBV6-6 to TRBJ1-5, with 11 bases that match TRBD1. J gave up 5 bases and V 6 bases, and 6 bases lay outside the gene matches. The germline gives CDR1 MNHNY, CDR2 SVGAGI (reference sequence). The CDR3 extends over 15 amino acids. In nucleotides, the CDR3 is TGTGCCAGCAGACAAAGGGGACAGGGGGATCAGCCCCAGCATTTT. Encoded protein: CASRQRGQGDQPQHF.

The chain is built from TRBV7-2 and TRBJ2-6; D call uncertain. Germline lookup yields CDR1 SGHTA and CDR2 FQGNSA. Trimming took 4 bases from V and 0 from J, leaving 13 bases between them. The CDR3 sequence is 17 residues long. The CDR3 nucleotides are TGTGCCAGCAGCTCTGCTACAGCCCTCTCTGGGGCCAACGTCCTGACTTTC. Encoded protein: CASSSATALSGANVLTF.

This chain links TRBV18 with TRBJ2-5; the D gene is possibly TRBD2 (5 bases). The V end was cut by 8 bases, the J end by 2 bases, with 12 bases between. The germline gives CDR1 KGHSH, CDR2 LQKENI. The CDR3 is made up of 13 amino acids. For the CDR3, the DNA is TGTGCCAGCCTTAGGACTCATCAAGAGACCCAGTACTTC. Translation: CASLRTHQETQYF.

The chain couples TRBV24-1 to TRBJ1-2, with D tentatively TRBD1 (6 bases). V was shortened by 4 bases and J by 5 bases, with 13 bases between the two germline ends. Germline V gene data show CDR1 as KGHDR and CDR2 as SFDVKD. This CDR3 comprises 14 residues. CDR3 residues: CATSDFTGLYGYTF. The CDR3 DNA sequence: TGTGCCACCAGTGACTTCACAGGGTTATATGGCTACACCTTC.

V and J are TRBV5-1 and TRBJ2-5; TRBD1 might be the D (6 bases). Germline CDR1 is SGHRS and CDR2 is YFSETQ. V was shortened by 0 bases and J by 5 bases, with 14 bases between the two germline ends. The CDR3 runs 15 residues. CDR3 in amino acids: CASSLDRAQWETQYF. The CDR3 DNA sequence: TGCGCCAGCAGCTTGGACAGGGCGCAGTGGGAGACCCAGTACTTC.

This clone came up a few times. The chain is built from TRBV6-5 and TRBJ2-7; 10 nucleotides align to TRBD1. J gave up 4 bases and V 1 base, and 4 bases lay outside the gene matches. The CDR3 has 15 residues. Germline V gene sequence: CDR1 MNHEY, CDR2 SVGAGI. The CDR3: CASSYLTGGAYEQYF. The CDR3 bases are TGTGCCAGCAGTTACTTGACAGGGGGCGCATACGAGCAGTACTTC.

This rearrangement joins TRBV18 to TRBJ1-5, with 12 bases identical to TRBD1. The J segment lost 6 bases and the V segment lost 4 bases, leaving 4 bases of the junction unmatched. The CDR3 length is 15 residues. Germline lookup yields CDR1 KGHSH and CDR2 LQKENI. The chain's CDR3 is CASSRDRGQGQPQHF. The CDR3 DNA reads TGTGCCAGCTCACGGGACAGGGGGCAGGGTCAGCCCCAGCATTTT. The full variable domain, completed using reference TRBV18 and TRBJ1-5, is NAGVMQNPRHLVRRRGQEARLRCSPMKGHSHVYWYRQLPEEGLKFMVYLQKENIIDESGMPKERFSAEFPKEGPSILRIQQVVRGDSAAYFCASSRDRGQGQPQHFGDGTRLSIL.

This clone was observed a handful of times. The CDR3 protein is CASRPHRVGYGYTF. CDR3 coding DNA: TGTGCCAGCAGGCCCCACAGGGTTGGCTATGGCTACACCTTC. The chain is built from TRBV28 and TRBJ1-2; possibly TRBD1 for D (6 bases). The CDR3 has 14 amino acids. Germline assignment: CDR1 MDHEN and CDR2 SYDVKM. V dropped 6 bases and J dropped 4 bases, with 15 bases sitting between them.

The rearrangement joins TRBV4-1 to TRBJ2-1; perhaps TRBD2 as D (6 bases). Between the trimmed V and J ends, which lost 8 bases and 1 base, there was a span of 18 bases. CDR1 and CDR2 (germline): MGHRA, YSYEKL. CDR3 length: 16 amino acids. The CDR3 DNA reads as TGCGCCAGCGACGAACGGGGACTTTCGTCCTACAATGAGCAGTTCTTC. Amino acids: CASDERGLSSYNEQFF.

The chain links TRBV4-3 to TRBJ1-1; the match to TRBD1 covers 8 bases. The CDR3 runs to 15 residues. V trimming: 2 bases; J trimming: 0 bases; junction bases outside the gene matches: 2. Germline values: CDR1 LGHNA, CDR2 YSLEER. Written as DNA, the CDR3 is TGCGCCAGCAGCCAACGGACAGGGTTGAACACTGAAGCTTTCTTT. Residues: CASSQRTGLNTEAFF.

The chain is built from TRBV7-3 and TRBJ2-5; 8 bases align to TRBD1. The CDR3 sequence is 14 residues long. V shed 2 bases, J shed 2 bases, and the junction held 1 base outside the gene matches. Germline CDR1 SGHTA, CDR2 FQGTGA. Here the CDR3 DNA reads TGTGCCAGCAGCTTAGGGACAGGTCAAGAGACCCAGTACTTC. Its translation: CASSLGTGQETQYF.

The chain carries TRBV11-3 and TRBJ2-5; possible D gene TRBD2, 5 bases. The CDR3 length is 15 residues. V lost 6 bases, J lost 9 bases, and 23 bases lay in between. CDR1 is SGHNT, CDR2 YENEEA, per germline. The chain's CDR3 is CASSIRGVAFEAQYF. The DNA for the CDR3 is TGTGCCAGCAGTATTCGGGGTGTCGCGTTTGAGGCCCAGTACTTC.

This clone was observed once. V gene TRBV28 combines with J gene TRBJ1-5; TRBD1 aligns across 10 bases. The CDR3 totals 14 residues. CDR1 and CDR2 (germline): MDHEN, SYDVKM. V trimming: 3 bases; J trimming: 9 bases; junction bases outside the gene matches: 5. CDR3 amino acids: CASSFHRDRGPQHF. The CDR3 DNA reads as TGTGCCAGCAGTTTCCACCGGGACAGGGGGCCCCAGCATTTT.

The rearrangement links TRBV11-3 to TRBJ2-3; a possible D gene is TRBD2 (6 bases). Trimming left V 2 bases short and J 1 base short, with 13 bases between. There are 16 residues in the CDR3. Germline lookup yields CDR1 SGHNT and CDR2 YENEEA. CDR3 residues: CASSLRPGLGTDTQYF. The DNA for the CDR3 is TGTGCCAGCAGCTTAAGGCCGGGACTCGGCACAGATACGCAGTATTTT.

This sequence joins TRBV2 and TRBJ2-7, with D maybe TRBD1 (6 bases). Trimming took 8 bases from V and 3 from J, leaving 17 bases between them. This CDR3 has 14 amino acids. Looked up from germline, CDR1 is SNHLY and CDR2 is FYNNEI. The CDR3 bases are TGTGCCAGCCGGGTTGGGGGACAAAACTACGAGCAGTACTTC. It yields the protein CASRVGGQNYEQYF.

The chain recombines TRBV6-6 with TRBJ2-1, with a weak D call TRBD2 (5 bases). V shed 5 bases and J shed 7 bases, with 18 bases lying between them. The germline V gene has CDR1 MNHNY and CDR2 SVGAGI (reference sequence). The CDR3 length is 15 residues. CDR3 in DNA: TGTGCCAGCAGTCCTAAGGGCTCGGGGAAAAATGAGCAGTTCTTC. Protein product: CASSPKGSGKNEQFF.

The chain uses TRBV7-9 and TRBJ2-3, with D possibly matching TRBD1 (6 bases). Trimming left V 0 bases short and J 1 base short, with 20 bases between. The CDR3 has 19 amino acids. Germline CDR1 reads SEHNR; CDR2 reads FQNEAQ (reference sequence). For the CDR3, the DNA is TGTGCCAGCAGCTTAGCCTTCCTGGGGGCCAGGCAGCGCACAGATACGCAGTATTTT. Protein sequence: CASSLAFLGARQRTDTQYF. Looking up the rest from reference TRBV7-9 and TRBJ2-3 gives the full variable domain: DTGVSQNPRHKITKRGQNVTFRCDPISEHNRLYWYRQTLGQGPEFLTYFQNEAQLEKSRLLSDRFSAERPKGSFSTLEIQRTEQGDSAMYLCASSLAFLGARQRTDTQYFGPGTRLTVL.

This clone was detected a few times. The chain is built from TRBV2 and TRBJ2-6; weak D call: TRBD1 (5 bases). The CDR3 is 16 residues long. The ends were cut back, 4 bases at V and 4 bases at J, with 14 bases in the middle. Germline CDR1 and CDR2: SNHLY and FYNNEI. The CDR3 DNA reads TGTGCCAGCAGTGCCGGAAGGGGAACCGGGGCCAACGTCCTGACTTTC. This encodes CASSAGRGTGANVLTF.

The rearrangement links TRBV7-2 to TRBJ2-3, with TRBD2 identical over 9 bases. Germline assignment: CDR1 SGHTA and CDR2 FQGNSA. J was trimmed by 4 bases and V by 5 bases; bases with no gene match: 7. CDR3 length equals 15 residues. CDR3 bases: TGTGCCAGCAGCCGGAGCGGGGGGAACCCAGATACGCAGTATTTT. Its protein is CASSRSGGNPDTQYF.

The gene calls are TRBV27 and TRBJ2-2, with D possibly matching TRBD1 (6 bases). Germline loops: CDR1 MNHEY, CDR2 SMNVEV (reference sequence). V was trimmed by 5 bases and J by 1 base, leaving 11 bases between them. The CDR3 contains 15 residues. The CDR3 spells CASSTRTVNTGELFF. The CDR3 DNA reads TGTGCCAGCAGTACCCGGACAGTGAACACCGGGGAGCTGTTTTTT.

The count of this clone is one. This chain joins TRBV24-1 and TRBJ2-3; 9 nucleotides line up with TRBD1. The CDR3 totals 13 residues. Germline V CDR1 and CDR2: KGHDR, SFDVKD. The trim removed 7 bases at V and 5 bases at J, leaving 3 bases unmatched. CDR3 DNA: TGTGCCACCAGACAGGGGGCTGTAGATACGCAGTATTTT. It is translated as CATRQGAVDTQYF.

This sequence joins TRBV29-1 and TRBJ2-7; D possibly corresponds to TRBD2 (6 bases). This CDR3 has 13 amino acids. V gave up 6 bases and J gave up 4 bases, with 16 bases separating them. The V gene's germline CDR1 is SQVTM and CDR2 ANQGSEA. The DNA of the CDR3 is TGCAGCGTAAGGGGAGGAATGAATTACGAGCAGTACTTC. Amino acid sequence: CSVRGGMNYEQYF.

This clone showed up just once. This chain uses TRBV5-6 with TRBJ1-2, with D perhaps matching TRBD1 (5 bases). Per germline, CDR1 SGHDT and CDR2 YYEEEE. The CDR3 is made up of 13 amino acids. Trimming took off 0 bases at V and 6 bases at J, with 9 bases between the two ends. CDR3 nucleotides: TGTGCCAGCAGCTTGGCAGGGATCGATGGCTACACCTTC. It translates to CASSLAGIDGYTF.

This chain joins TRBV4-1 and TRBJ1-4; 11 bases are a match to TRBD1. The CDR3 covers 17 residues. With V trimmed by 3 bases and J by 0 bases, 3 bases remained unmatched. Germline CDR1 MGHRA, CDR2 YSYEKL. The chain's CDR3 is CASSHGDRGATNEKLFF. CDR3 coding DNA: TGCGCCAGCAGCCATGGGGACAGGGGGGCAACTAATGAAAAACTGTTTTTT.

J is TRBJ2-2 and V is TRBV6-1; TRBD1 is a possible D gene (6 bases). This CDR3 contains 12 residues. CDR1 MNHNS and CDR2 SASEGT come from the germline V gene. V lost 2 bases and J lost 11, with 9 bases in between. In DNA form, the CDR3 reads TGTGCCAGCAGTGAAATGACAGGCGAGCTGTTTTTT. Translation: CASSEMTGELFF.

The chain couples TRBV7-2 to TRBJ2-7; 8 bases match TRBD1. The J segment lost 1 base and the V segment lost 6 bases, leaving 11 bases of the junction unmatched. The CDR3 is 16 amino acids. In germline, CDR1 is SGHTA, CDR2 FQGNSA. The CDR3 nucleotides are TGTGCCAGCAGTAGGATCGGACAGGGTCTATCCTACGAGCAGTACTTC. Encoded protein: CASSRIGQGLSYEQYF.